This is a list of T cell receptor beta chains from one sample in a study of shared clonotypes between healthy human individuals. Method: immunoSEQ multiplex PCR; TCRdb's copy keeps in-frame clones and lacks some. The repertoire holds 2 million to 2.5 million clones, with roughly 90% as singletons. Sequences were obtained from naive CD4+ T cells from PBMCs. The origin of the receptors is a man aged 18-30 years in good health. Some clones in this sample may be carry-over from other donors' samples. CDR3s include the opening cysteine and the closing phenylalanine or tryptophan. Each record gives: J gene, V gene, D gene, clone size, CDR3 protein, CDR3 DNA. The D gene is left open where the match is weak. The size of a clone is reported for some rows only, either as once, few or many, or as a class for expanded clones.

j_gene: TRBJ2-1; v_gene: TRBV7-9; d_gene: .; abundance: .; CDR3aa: CASSLWWDTYNEQFF; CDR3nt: TGTGCCAGCAGCCTGTGGTGGGACACCTACAATGAGCAGTTCTTC
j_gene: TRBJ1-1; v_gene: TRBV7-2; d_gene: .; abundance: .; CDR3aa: CASSLDSMNTEAFF; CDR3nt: TGTGCCAGCAGCTTGGACAGCATGAACACTGAAGCTTTCTTT
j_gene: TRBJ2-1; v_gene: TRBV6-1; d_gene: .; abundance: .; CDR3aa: CASSGDGLVAQFF; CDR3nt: TGTGCCAGCAGTGGTGACGGTCTGGTGGCGCAGTTCTTC
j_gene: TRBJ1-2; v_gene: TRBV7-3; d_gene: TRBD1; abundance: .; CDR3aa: CASSSQTGGGYTF; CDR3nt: TGTGCCAGCAGCTCTCAAACAGGGGGAGGCTACACCTTC
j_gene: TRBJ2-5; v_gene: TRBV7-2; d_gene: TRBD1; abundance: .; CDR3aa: CASSWGQGASYGTQYF; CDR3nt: TGTGCCAGCAGCTGGGGACAGGGGGCATCGTATGGGACCCAGTACTTC
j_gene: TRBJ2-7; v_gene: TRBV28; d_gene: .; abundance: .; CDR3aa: CASSLWGSRIMDEQYF; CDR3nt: TGTGCCAGCAGTTTATGGGGCAGCCGAATCATGGACGAGCAGTACTTC
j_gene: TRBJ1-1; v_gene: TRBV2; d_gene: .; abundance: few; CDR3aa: CASRQVPGTEAFF; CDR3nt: TGTGCCAGCAGACAGGTCCCGGGGACTGAAGCTTTCTTT
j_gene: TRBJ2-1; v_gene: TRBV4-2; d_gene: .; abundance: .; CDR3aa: CASSPVGGDNEQFF; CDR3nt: TGTGCCAGCAGCCCCGTGGGCGGCGACAATGAGCAGTTCTTC
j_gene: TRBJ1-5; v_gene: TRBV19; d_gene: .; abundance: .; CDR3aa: CASSIDRESNQPQHF; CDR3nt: TGTGCCAGTAGTATAGACCGAGAGAGCAATCAGCCCCAGCATTTT
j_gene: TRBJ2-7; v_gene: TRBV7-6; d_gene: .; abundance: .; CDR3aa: CASSQRGGGGEQYF; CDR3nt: TGTGCCAGCAGCCAAAGAGGAGGGGGGGGCGAGCAGTACTTC
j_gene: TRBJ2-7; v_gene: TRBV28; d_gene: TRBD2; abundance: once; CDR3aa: CASSPLRTSGSYEQYF; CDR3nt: TGTGCCAGCAGTCCCCTGCGGACTAGCGGGAGCTACGAGCAGTACTTC
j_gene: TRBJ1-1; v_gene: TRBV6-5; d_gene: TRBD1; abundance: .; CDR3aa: CASSSGGVGNTEAFF; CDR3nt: TGTGCCAGCAGTTCAGGGGGCGTAGGGAACACTGAAGCTTTCTTT
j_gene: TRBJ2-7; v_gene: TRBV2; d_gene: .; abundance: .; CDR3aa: CAVGPYEQYF; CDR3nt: TGTGCCGTGGGACCCTACGAGCAGTACTTC
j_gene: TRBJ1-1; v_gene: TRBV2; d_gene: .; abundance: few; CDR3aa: CASSELGLNTEAFF; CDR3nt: TGTGCCAGCAGTGAACTGGGGCTTAACACTGAAGCTTTCTTT
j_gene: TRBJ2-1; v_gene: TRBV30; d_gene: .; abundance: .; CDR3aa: CAWSRTSVDEQFF; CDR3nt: TGTGCCTGGAGCCGGACCAGCGTCGATGAGCAGTTCTTC
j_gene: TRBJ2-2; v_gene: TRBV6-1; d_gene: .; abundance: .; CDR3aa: CASSAIFPPNTGELFF; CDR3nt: TGTGCCAGCAGTGCAATCTTCCCACCGAACACCGGGGAGCTGTTTTTT
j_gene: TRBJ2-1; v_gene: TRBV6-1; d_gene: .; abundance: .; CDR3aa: CASSSYSTYNEQFF; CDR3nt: TGTGCCAGCAGTTCGTACTCGACGTACAATGAGCAGTTCTTC
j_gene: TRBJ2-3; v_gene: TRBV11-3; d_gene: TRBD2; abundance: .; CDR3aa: CASSYGLAGGSDTQYF; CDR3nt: TGTGCCAGCAGCTACGGACTAGCGGGAGGGTCAGATACGCAGTATTTT
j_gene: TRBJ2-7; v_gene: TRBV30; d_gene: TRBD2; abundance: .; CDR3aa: CAWSVEAGGLEQYF; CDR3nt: TGTGCCTGGAGTGTAGAAGCGGGAGGACTGGAGCAGTACTTC
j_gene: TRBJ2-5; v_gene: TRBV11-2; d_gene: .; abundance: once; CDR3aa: CASSVGRLTAYF; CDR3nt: TGTGCCAGCAGCGTGGGGCGGCTGACAGCGTACTTC
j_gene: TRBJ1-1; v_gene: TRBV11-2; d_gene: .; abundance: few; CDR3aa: CASSLTLDTEAFF; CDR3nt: TGTGCCAGCAGCTTAACCTTGGACACTGAAGCTTTCTTT
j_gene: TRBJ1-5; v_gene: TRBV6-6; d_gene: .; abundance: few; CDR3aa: CASSSLGQPQHF; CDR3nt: TGTGCCAGCAGTTCTCTAGGACAGCCCCAGCATTTT
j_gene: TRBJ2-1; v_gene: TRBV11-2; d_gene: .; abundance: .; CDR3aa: CASSLDRGGEQFF; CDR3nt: TGTGCCAGCAGCTTAGACAGGGGAGGTGAGCAGTTCTTC
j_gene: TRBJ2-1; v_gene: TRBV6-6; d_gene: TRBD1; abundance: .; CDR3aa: CASSYSGTGVSEQFF; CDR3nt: TGTGCCAGCAGTTACTCCGGGACAGGGGTTTCTGAGCAGTTCTTC
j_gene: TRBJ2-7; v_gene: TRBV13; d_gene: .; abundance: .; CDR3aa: CATTATDYEQYF; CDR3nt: TGTGCCACAACAGCAACCGATTACGAGCAGTACTTC
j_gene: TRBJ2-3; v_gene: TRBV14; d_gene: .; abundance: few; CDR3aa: CASSQADTQYF; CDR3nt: TGTGCCAGCAGCCAAGCAGATACGCAGTATTTT
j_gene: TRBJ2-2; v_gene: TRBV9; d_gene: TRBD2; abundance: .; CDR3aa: CASRRDYNTGELFF; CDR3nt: TGTGCCAGCAGGCGGGACTATAATACCGGGGAGCTGTTTTTT
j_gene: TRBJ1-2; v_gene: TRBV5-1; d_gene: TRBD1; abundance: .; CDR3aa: CASSLAGTGNGYTF; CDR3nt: TGCGCCAGCAGCTTGGCCGGGACAGGGAATGGCTACACCTTC
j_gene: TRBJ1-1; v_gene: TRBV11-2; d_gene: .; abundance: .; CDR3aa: CASSLVGHTEAFF; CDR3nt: TGTGCCAGCAGCTTAGTCGGGCACACTGAAGCTTTCTTT
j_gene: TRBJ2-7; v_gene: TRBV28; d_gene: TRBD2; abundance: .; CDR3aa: CASRLAGPSYEQYF; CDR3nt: TGTGCCAGCAGACTAGCGGGCCCCTCCTACGAGCAGTACTTC
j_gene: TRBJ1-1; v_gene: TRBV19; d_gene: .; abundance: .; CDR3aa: CASSFGQNTEAFF; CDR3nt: TGTGCCAGTAGTTTCGGACAGAACACTGAAGCTTTCTTT
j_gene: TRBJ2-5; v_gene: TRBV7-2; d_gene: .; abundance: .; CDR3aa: CASSVSRAVGVETQYF; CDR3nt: TGTGCCAGCAGCGTCTCGCGGGCGGTGGGAGTAGAGACCCAGTACTTC
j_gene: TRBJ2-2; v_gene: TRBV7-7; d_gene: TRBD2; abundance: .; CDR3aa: CASSLRTSGNTGELFF; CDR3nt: TGTGCCAGCAGCCTTAGGACTAGCGGTAACACCGGGGAGCTGTTTTTT
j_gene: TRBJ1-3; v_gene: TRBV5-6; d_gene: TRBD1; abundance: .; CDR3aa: CASSSRTGGNTIYF; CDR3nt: TGTGCCAGCAGCTCTAGGACAGGGGGAAACACCATATATTTT
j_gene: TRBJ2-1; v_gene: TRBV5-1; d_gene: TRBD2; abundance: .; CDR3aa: CASSQLPLAGPMGAEQFF; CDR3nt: TGCGCCAGCAGCCAGCTTCCTCTAGCGGGACCCATGGGGGCTGAGCAGTTCTTC
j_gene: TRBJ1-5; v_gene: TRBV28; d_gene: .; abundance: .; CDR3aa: CASTQQGLSNQPQHF; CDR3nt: TGTGCCAGCACGCAACAGGGCCTTAGCAATCAGCCCCAGCATTTT
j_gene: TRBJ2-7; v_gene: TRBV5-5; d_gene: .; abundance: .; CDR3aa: CASSLALGRHSYEQYF; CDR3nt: TGTGCCAGCAGCTTGGCTCTCGGAAGACATAGCTACGAGCAGTACTTC
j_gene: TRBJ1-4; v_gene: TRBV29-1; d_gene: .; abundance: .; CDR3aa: CSVGTGSTNEKLFF; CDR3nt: TGCAGCGTAGGTACAGGGTCGACTAATGAAAAACTGTTTTTT
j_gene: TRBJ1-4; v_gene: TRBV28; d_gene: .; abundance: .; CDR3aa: CASSGAGATNEKLFF; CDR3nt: TGTGCCAGCAGTGGGGCGGGGGCAACTAATGAAAAACTGTTTTTT
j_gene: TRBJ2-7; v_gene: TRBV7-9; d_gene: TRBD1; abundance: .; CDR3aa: CASSLPGQGRNEQYF; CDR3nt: TGTGCCAGCAGCCTTCCCGGACAGGGGAGGAACGAGCAGTACTTC
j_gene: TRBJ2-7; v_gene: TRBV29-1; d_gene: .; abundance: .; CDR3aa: CSVNGQGRYEQYF; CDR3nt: TGCAGCGTTAATGGGCAGGGCCGTTACGAGCAGTACTTC
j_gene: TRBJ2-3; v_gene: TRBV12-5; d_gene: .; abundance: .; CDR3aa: CASGLVGGDTQYF; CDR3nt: TGTGCTAGTGGTTTGGTGGGGGGAGATACGCAGTATTTT
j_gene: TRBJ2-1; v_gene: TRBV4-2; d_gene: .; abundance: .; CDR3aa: CASSQETWQTYNEQFF; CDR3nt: TGTGCCAGCAGCCAAGAAACTTGGCAGACCTACAATGAGCAGTTCTTC
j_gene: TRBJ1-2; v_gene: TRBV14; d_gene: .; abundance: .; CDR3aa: CASSQDTAYGYTF; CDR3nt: TGTGCCAGCAGCCAAGATACGGCCTATGGCTACACCTTC
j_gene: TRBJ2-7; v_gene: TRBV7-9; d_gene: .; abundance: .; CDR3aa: CASSSRLGGLRTSLNEQYF; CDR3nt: TGTGCCAGCAGCTCGAGGTTAGGAGGCCTCCGAACCTCTCTCAACGAGCAGTACTTC
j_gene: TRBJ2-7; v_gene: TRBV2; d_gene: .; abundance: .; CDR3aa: CASIFSVSYEQYF; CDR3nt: TGTGCCAGCATATTTTCGGTTTCCTACGAGCAGTACTTC
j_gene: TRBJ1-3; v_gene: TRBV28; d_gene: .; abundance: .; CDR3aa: CASSFSGAAGNTIYF; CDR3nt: TGTGCCAGCAGTTTTTCAGGGGCTGCTGGAAACACCATATATTTT
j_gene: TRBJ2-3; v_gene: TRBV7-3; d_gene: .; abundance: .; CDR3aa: CASSRASTDTQYF; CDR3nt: TGTGCCAGCAGCCGGGCCAGCACAGATACGCAGTATTTT
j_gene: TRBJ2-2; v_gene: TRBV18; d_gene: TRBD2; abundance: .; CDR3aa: CASSRELAIANTGELFF; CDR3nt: TGTGCCAGCTCACGTGAACTAGCGATAGCGAACACCGGGGAGCTGTTTTTT
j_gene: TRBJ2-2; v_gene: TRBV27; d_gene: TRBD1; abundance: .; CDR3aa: CASMARGPAGELFF; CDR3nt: TGTGCCAGCATGGCCAGGGGGCCGGCCGGGGAGCTGTTTTTT
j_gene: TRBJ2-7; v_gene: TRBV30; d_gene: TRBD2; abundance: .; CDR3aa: CAWSGGGYEQYF; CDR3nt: TGTGCCTGGAGCGGGGGGGGCTACGAGCAGTACTTC
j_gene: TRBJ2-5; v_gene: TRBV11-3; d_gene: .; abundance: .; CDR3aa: CASSQSATQETQYF; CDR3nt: TGTGCCAGCAGCCAGTCGGCTACTCAAGAGACCCAGTACTTC
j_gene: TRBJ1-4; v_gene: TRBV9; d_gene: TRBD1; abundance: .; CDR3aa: CASSVGTGEANEKLFF; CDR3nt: TGTGCCAGCAGCGTAGGAACAGGGGAGGCTAATGAAAAACTGTTTTTT